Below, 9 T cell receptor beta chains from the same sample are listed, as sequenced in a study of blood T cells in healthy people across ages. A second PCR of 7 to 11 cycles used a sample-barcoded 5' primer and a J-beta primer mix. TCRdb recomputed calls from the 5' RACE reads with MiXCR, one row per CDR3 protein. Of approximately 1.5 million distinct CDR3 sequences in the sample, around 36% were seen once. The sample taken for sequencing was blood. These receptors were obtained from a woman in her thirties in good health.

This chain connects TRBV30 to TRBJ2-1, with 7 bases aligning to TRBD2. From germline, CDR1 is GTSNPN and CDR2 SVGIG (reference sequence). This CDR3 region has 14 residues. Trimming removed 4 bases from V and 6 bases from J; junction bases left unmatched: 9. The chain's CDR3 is CAWMEGAGSNEQFF. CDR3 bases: TGTGCCTGGATGGAGGGAGCGGGAAGCAATGAGCAGTTCTTC.

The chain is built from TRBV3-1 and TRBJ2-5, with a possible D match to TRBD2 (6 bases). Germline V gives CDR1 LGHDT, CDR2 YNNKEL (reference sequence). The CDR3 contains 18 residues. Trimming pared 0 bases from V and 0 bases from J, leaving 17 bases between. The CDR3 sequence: CASSQEGWDSRYQETQYF. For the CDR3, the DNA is TGTGCCAGCAGCCAAGAAGGGTGGGACTCTCGGTACCAAGAGACCCAGTACTTC.

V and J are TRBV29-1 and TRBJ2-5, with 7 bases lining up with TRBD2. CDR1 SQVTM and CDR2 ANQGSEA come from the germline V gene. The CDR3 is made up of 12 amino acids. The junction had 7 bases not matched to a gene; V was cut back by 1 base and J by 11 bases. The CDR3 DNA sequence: TGCAGCGTTGAAGGCGGGGGTGCGGAGCAGTACTTC. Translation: CSVEGGGAEQYF.

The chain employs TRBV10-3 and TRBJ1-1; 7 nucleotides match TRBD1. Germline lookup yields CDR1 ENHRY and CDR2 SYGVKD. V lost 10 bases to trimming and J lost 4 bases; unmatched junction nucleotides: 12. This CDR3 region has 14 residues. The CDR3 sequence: CASRRGGASTEAFF. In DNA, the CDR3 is TGTGCCAGCCGCAGGGGGGGGGCAAGCACTGAAGCTTTCTTT.

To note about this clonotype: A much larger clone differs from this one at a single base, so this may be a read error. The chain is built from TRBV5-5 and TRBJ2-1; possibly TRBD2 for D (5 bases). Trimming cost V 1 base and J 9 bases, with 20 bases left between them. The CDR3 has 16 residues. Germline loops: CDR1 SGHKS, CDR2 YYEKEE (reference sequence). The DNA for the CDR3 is TGTGCCAGCAGCTTGAACCACATGGCTACGGGAAGTGAGCAGTTCTTC. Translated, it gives CASSLNHMATGSEQFF.

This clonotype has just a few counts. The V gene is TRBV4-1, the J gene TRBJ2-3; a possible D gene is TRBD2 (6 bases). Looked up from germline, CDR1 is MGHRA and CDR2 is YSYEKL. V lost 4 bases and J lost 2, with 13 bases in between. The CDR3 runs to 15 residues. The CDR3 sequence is CASSLYGTVTDTQYF. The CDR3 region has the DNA TGCGCCAGCAGCCTCTATGGGACTGTCACAGATACGCAGTATTTT.

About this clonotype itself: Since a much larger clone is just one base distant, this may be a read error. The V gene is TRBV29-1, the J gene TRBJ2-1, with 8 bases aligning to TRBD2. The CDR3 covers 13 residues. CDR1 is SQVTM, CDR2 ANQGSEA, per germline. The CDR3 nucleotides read TGCAGCGTTGTGACTAGCGACTACAATGAGCGGTTCTTC. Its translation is CSVVTSDYNERFF.

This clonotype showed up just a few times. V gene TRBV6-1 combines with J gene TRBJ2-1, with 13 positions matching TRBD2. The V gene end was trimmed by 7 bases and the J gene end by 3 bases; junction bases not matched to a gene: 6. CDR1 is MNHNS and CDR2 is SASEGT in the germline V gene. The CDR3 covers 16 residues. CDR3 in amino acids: CASTGGLAGFYNEQFF. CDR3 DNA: TGTGCCAGCACGGGGGGACTAGCGGGGTTCTACAATGAGCAGTTCTTC.

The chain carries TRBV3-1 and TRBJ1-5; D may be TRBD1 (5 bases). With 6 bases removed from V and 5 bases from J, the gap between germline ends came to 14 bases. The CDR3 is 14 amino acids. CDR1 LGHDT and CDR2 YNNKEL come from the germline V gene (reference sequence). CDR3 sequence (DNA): TGTGCCAGCAGGCCCGGGGCAGGGCATCAGCCCCAGCATTTT. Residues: CASRPGAGHQPQHF. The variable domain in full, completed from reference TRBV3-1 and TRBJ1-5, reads DTAVSQTPKYLVTQMGNDKSIKCEQNLGHDTMYWYKQDSKKFLKIMFSYNNKELIINETVPNRFSPKSPDKAHLNLHINSLELGDSAVYFCASRPGAGHQPQHFGDGTRLSIL.